This entry concerns a single TCR beta chain. Its antigen remains unidentified. The CDR3 totals 15 residues. The V gene lost 6 bases and the J gene lost 2 bases, with 15 bases spanning the gap. CDR1 and CDR2 from the germline V gene are SNHLY and FYNNEI. These data come from a study of CD8+ T cells in alopecia areata. Study observations and caveats: Clarity of TCR sharing across patients fell short of that in mice, possibly HLA-related.

Treatment here: oral pan-JAK inhibitor, 5-10 mg twice daily. TCR sequencing used cDNA made by reverse transcription of extracted RNA. Data came from immunoSEQ multiplex PCR; TCRdb stores just in-frame clones and leaves some out. The table includes about 200,000 clones, roughly three fifths detected once. The source material was CD4+ T cells sorted from blood, sampled between weeks 47 and 50, from a patient treated with tofacitinib. The TCR sequence derives from a human donor with alopecia areata. The rearrangement links TRBV2 to TRBJ2-3; D may match TRBD1 or TRBD2 (6 bases each). In nucleotides, the CDR3 is TGTGCCAGCAGCCCCCGGGGGCAAATCACAGATACGCAGTATTTT. Encoded protein: CASSPRGQITDTQYF.